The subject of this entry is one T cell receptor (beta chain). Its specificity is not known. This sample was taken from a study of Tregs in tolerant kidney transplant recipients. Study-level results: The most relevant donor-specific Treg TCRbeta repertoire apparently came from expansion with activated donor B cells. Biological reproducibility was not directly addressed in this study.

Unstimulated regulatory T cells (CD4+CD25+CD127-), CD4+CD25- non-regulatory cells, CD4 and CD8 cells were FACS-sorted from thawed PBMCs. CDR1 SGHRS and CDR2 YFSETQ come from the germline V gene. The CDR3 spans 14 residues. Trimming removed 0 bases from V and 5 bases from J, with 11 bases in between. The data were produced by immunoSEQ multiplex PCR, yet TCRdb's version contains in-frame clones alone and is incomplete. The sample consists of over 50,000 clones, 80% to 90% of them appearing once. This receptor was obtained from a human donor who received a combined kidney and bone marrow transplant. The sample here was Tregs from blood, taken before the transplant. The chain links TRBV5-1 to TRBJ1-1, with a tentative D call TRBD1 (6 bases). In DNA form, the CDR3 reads TGCGCCAGCAGCTTGGAGGGGGAAAAAACTGAAGCTTTCTTT. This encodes CASSLEGEKTEAFF.